The table lists the clone carrying this T cell receptor beta chain with many counts. Graves' hyperthyroidism without ophthalmopathy progression within 18 months was termed stable. This record comes from a study of T cells in Graves' hyperthyroidism and ophthalmopathy. Regions amplified from RNA transcripts were the TCR beta CDR3 regions. In the first-round RT-PCR of the TCR CDR3, the HTBI primer set was used. TCRdb fed the multiplex PCR reads into MiXCR, producing one record per CDR3 protein. The data contain nearly 750,000 distinct CDR3 sequences, around 40% of them singletons. The germline gives CDR1 LNHNV, CDR2 YYDKDF (reference sequence). The CDR3 has 16 residues. Trimming took off 0 bases at V and 2 bases at J, with 10 bases between the two ends.

J is TRBJ1-4 and V is TRBV15; tentatively, D is TRBD1 (5 bases). The sequenced sample consisted of blood. This receptor was obtained from a woman aged 40 to 50 with Graves' hyperthyroidism. This chain's CDR3 is CATSRDLGHTNEKLFF. The CDR3 DNA reads as TGTGCCACCAGCAGAGATTTAGGACACACTAATGAAAAACTGTTTTTT.